This T cell receptor (beta chain) comes out of a study of blood T cell repertoires in COVID-19 (TCRdb year 2020). About the investigation overall: The collaborator samples originated in the United States, Italy and Spain and spanned the acute and convalescent phases of COVID-19. The prospective study material was composed of cDNA or gDNA derived from T cells, B-cell-depleted T cells, or PBMCs. Subjects who had been exposed to COVID-19, were actively infected with it, or had recovered from it provided the deeply sampled blood TCRbeta repertoires that made up the dataset. A freely available public database, intended as a resource for researchers studying the immune response to SARS-CoV-2, is where the repertoires were released. The samples were drawn from two sources: the first 160 participants of the ongoing ImmuneRACE study, and 1,000 to 1,500 subjects contributed by 6 global collaborators. Sample metadata almost always included a de-identified subject ID, COVID-19 status, age in years and sex. Where HLA class I and class II types were available, the types were taken from metadata supplied by the sample provider, not from assay-based typing. Study-wide findings and limitations: The amount of clinical and demographic metadata varied by source and participant and was provided uncurated.

Enrolling through a virtual design, the prospective study's participants ranged in age from roughly 18 to 90 years and lived across roughly 23 United States geographic areas. To assign participants to cohorts, the prospective study relied on clinical history that participants themselves reported in a screening survey and a study questionnaire. Recovered participants in ImmuneRACE Cohort 3 were defined by two consecutive negative NP/OP PCR tests, clearance by a healthcare professional, or resolution of symptoms. Mobile phlebotomists in the prospective study collected whole blood, serum and a nasopharyngeal or oropharyngeal swab from every participant. Prospective study participants could optionally give additional blood draws and questionnaires over an approximately 2-month period. Before DNA extraction, blood samples from the prospective study were shipped at room temperature or frozen. TCRbeta CDR3 regions were amplified from genomic DNA using the immunoSEQ Assay, a bias-controlled multiplex PCR. Processing in the source paper ran as follows. Within the assay, amplification of reference gene primers was used to estimate how many nucleated cells each sample contained. Sequence reads were collapsed and filtered to measure the absolute abundance of every unique TCRbeta CDR3 rearrangement. For each sample, productive Simpson clonality was calculated by taking the square root of Simpson's diversity index across productive rearrangements. Held by TCRdb, this immuneACCESS table contains in-frame sequences only and omits some clones. Under half of the omission traces to an unresolved V gene where checked; the cause of the rest is unknown. That table supplies the V and J calls and clone size; D and trimming were determined from the DNA. The sample records more than 300,000 clones, roughly 90% of which are singletons. The ten largest clones add up to around 18% of the sample.

On this clone: Its target antigen remains unknown. No base-level quality is on record; no much larger clone is a single base apart.

A distance of 16 bases separates the germline ends of V and J, which lose 4 bases and 2 bases respectively. The CDR3 holds 16 amino acids from the cysteine to the phenylalanine. Kept here is only the CDR3 DNA, which spans 48 bases and is read in frame from base 1. Based on the germline V gene, the CDR1 and CDR2 sequences are LGHNA and YNFKEQ. The sample taken for sequencing was PBMCs or T cells enriched from blood (not recorded which). The V gene is TRBV4-2 and the J gene is TRBJ2-3; no D segment can be confidently identified. The source of this sequence is a woman aged 30 to 39 who had recovered from COVID-19. For the CDR3, the sequence is CASSPYFELNTDTQYF. Read as DNA, the sequence is TGTGCCAGCAGCCCTTACTTTGAGTTAAACACAGATACGCAGTATTTT.